A selection of T cell receptor beta chains follows, all from one sample in a study of blood T cell repertoires in COVID-19. Assay: immunoSEQ multiplex PCR; the TCRdb copy retains only in-frame clones and omits some. The table has about 260,000 clones, about 87% seen once. Sequencing was done on a sample of peripheral blood. Every receptor here comes from a woman in her thirties or forties who had recovered from COVID-19. CDR3s include the opening cysteine and the closing phenylalanine or tryptophan. The D gene is left open where the match is weak. Clone sizes are given selectively: once, few, many, or a class where the clone is expanded.

v_gene	abundance	d_gene	j_gene	CDR3aa	CDR3nt
TRBV20-1	-	-	TRBJ1-5	CSASRAGLINQPQHF	TGCAGTGCTAGTCGGGCAGGGCTCATCAATCAGCCCCAGCATTTT
TRBV6-6	-	-	TRBJ2-3	CASSYPAPVRQYF	TGTGCCAGCAGTTACCCCGCCCCAGTCAGGCAGTATTTT
TRBV2	-	-	TRBJ2-7	CASSGGSYEQYF	TGTGCCAGCAGTGGCGGGTCCTACGAGCAGTACTTC
TRBV7-2	-	TRBD2	TRBJ2-3	CASSPGGPPDTQYF	TGTGCCAGCAGCCCGGGGGGGCCCCCAGATACGCAGTATTTT
TRBV6-2/TRBV6-3	-	-	TRBJ2-2	CASSYSLDSLNTGELFF	TGTGCCAGCAGTTACTCTCTGGACAGCTTAAACACCGGGGAGCTGTTTTTT
TRBV7-8	-	TRBD1	TRBJ1-2	CASSGDRGGYGYTF	TGTGCCAGCAGCGGGGACAGGGGAGGCTATGGCTACACCTTC
TRBV2	-	-	TRBJ1-1	CASRGYTEAFF	TGTGCCAGCCGCGGGTACACTGAAGCTTTCTTT
TRBV2	-	-	TRBJ1-1	CASTIRVGTEAFF	TGTGCCAGCACCATCAGGGTGGGGACTGAAGCTTTCTTT
TRBV9	-	-	TRBJ2-7	CASSDSDSSYEQYF	TGTGCCAGCAGCGACTCGGACAGCTCCTACGAGCAGTACTTC
TRBV3-1/TRBV3-2	-	TRBD1	TRBJ1-2	CASSQDREWDRQVGYTF	TGTGCCAGCAGCCAAGATCGAGAGTGGGACAGGCAAGTGGGCTACACCTTC
TRBV7-2	few	-	TRBJ1-1	CASTGMGSGTEAFF	TGTGCCAGCACCGGGATGGGGTCAGGCACTGAAGCTTTCTTT
TRBV5-1	-	-	TRBJ1-1	CASSFQNEAFF	TGCGCCAGCAGCTTCCAGAATGAAGCTTTCTTT
TRBV3-1/TRBV3-2	-	TRBD1	TRBJ1-2	CASSQTGQGLGGYTF	TGTGCCAGCAGCCAAACGGGACAGGGACTAGGGGGCTACACCTTC
TRBV5-1	few	-	TRBJ1-2	CASSTLQGFYGYTF	TGCGCCAGCAGCACACTCCAGGGATTCTATGGCTACACCTTC
TRBV12-3/TRBV12-4	-	TRBD2	TRBJ2-7	CASSYLAAYEQYF	TGTGCCAGCAGTTATCTAGCGGCCTACGAGCAGTACTTC
TRBV2	-	TRBD2	TRBJ2-2	CASTPRGGDTGELFF	TGTGCCAGCACACCCCGGGGAGGGGACACCGGGGAGCTGTTTTTT
TRBV9	-	-	TRBJ2-2	CASNRDTAGELFF	TGTGCCAGCAACAGGGATACAGCCGGGGAGCTGTTTTTT
TRBV19	-	-	TRBJ2-3	CASSIGDPEKQYF	TGTGCCAGTAGTATCGGTGACCCGGAGAAGCAGTATTTT
TRBV2	-	-	TRBJ1-5	CASRPGGAGQPQHF	TGTGCCAGCAGGCCCGGGGGGGCTGGTCAGCCCCAGCATTTT
TRBV28	few	-	TRBJ1-2	CASEAGSHGYTF	TGTGCCAGTGAAGCAGGGTCCCATGGCTACACCTTC
TRBV27	once	-	TRBJ1-2	CASSFSWGGNYGYTF	TGTGCCAGCAGTTTCTCCTGGGGGGGAAACTATGGCTACACCTTC
TRBV9	-	TRBD1	TRBJ1-1	CASSAQGASTEAFF	TGTGCCAGCAGCGCCCAGGGGGCGTCGACTGAAGCTTTCTTT
TRBV5-1	-	-	TRBJ1-5	CASSLESGSEPQHF	TGCGCCAGCAGCTTGGAATCGGGGTCGGAGCCCCAGCATTTT
TRBV2	-	-	TRBJ1-5	CASHGGGQPQHF	TGTGCCAGCCACGGGGGAGGTCAGCCCCAGCATTTT
TRBV10-3	once	-	TRBJ2-5	CAISEWAGEYQETQYF	TGTGCCATCAGTGAATGGGCTGGGGAGTACCAAGAGACCCAGTACTTC
TRBV5-8	-	TRBD1	TRBJ2-3	CATRTGAADTQYF	TGTGCCACCCGAACAGGGGCAGCAGATACGCAGTATTTT
TRBV3-1/TRBV3-2	-	TRBD1	TRBJ1-1	CASSPRGARGVGTEAFF	TGTGCCAGCAGCCCCCGAGGGGCCAGGGGGGTAGGCACTGAAGCTTTCTTT
TRBV11-2	-	TRBD1	TRBJ1-2	CASSSTGPKRVGYTF	TGTGCCAGCAGCTCGACAGGGCCCAAGAGGGTTGGCTACACCTTC
TRBV7-2	-	-	TRBJ2-1	CASSLPGGYNEQFF	TGTGCCAGCAGCTTACCCGGGGGATACAATGAGCAGTTCTTC
TRBV5-6	-	TRBD1	TRBJ2-7	CASSVTGASFNEQYF	TGTGCCAGCAGCGTTACAGGGGCAAGTTTCAACGAGCAGTACTTC
TRBV27	many	-	TRBJ1-5	CASRPNPGTSLSNQPQHF	TGTGCCAGCAGACCAAACCCCGGGACATCCCTTAGCAATCAGCCCCAGCATTTT
TRBV27	-	TRBD1	TRBJ1-1	CASSPGDRYTEAFF	TGTGCCAGCAGTCCCGGGGACAGGTACACTGAAGCTTTCTTT
TRBV9	-	TRBD1	TRBJ1-4	CASSGPDRWSEEKLFF	TGTGCCAGCAGCGGTCCGGACAGGTGGTCGGAGGAAAAACTGTTTTTT
TRBV7-6	once	TRBD1	TRBJ2-7	CASSFPTGKGYEQYF	TGTGCCAGCAGCTTCCCGACAGGGAAGGGCTACGAGCAGTACTTC
TRBV5-1	-	-	TRBJ2-6	CASSPTAQGIANVLTF	TGCGCCAGCAGCCCTACGGCGCAGGGAATCGCCAACGTCCTGACTTTC
TRBV4-1	-	-	TRBJ1-1	CASSQGYGGTEAFF	TGCGCCAGCAGCCAAGGGTACGGGGGCACTGAAGCTTTCTTT
TRBV7-6	-	-	TRBJ2-1	CASSSIAVTYNEQFF	TGTGCCAGCAGCTCGATAGCGGTCACCTACAATGAGCAGTTCTTC
TRBV10-2	-	-	TRBJ2-3	CASSDETYSTDTQYF	TGCGCCAGCAGTGATGAGACATACAGCACAGATACGCAGTATTTT
TRBV4-2	-	TRBD1	TRBJ1-2	CASSQAGQLYGYTF	TGTGCCAGCAGCCAAGCGGGACAGCTCTATGGCTACACCTTC
TRBV12-5	-	-	TRBJ2-7	CASAPRVGAYEQYF	TGTGCTAGTGCCCCCCGCGTCGGGGCCTACGAGCAGTACTTC
TRBV7-2	-	-	TRBJ1-2	CASRESSSTGYTF	TGTGCCAGCAGAGAAAGTTCGTCCACAGGCTACACCTTC
TRBV9	-	-	TRBJ2-7	CASSVEGGRDEQYF	TGTGCCAGCAGCGTAGAAGGGGGGAGGGACGAGCAGTACTTC
TRBV2	-	TRBD1	TRBJ1-2	CASRGQGRGYTF	TGTGCCAGCAGGGGACAGGGTAGAGGCTACACCTTC
TRBV20-1	many	-	TRBJ1-2	CSASLLTETNYGYTF	TGCAGTGCTAGTCTTCTGACGGAGACTAACTATGGCTACACCTTC